This entry lists 17 T cell receptor beta chains sequenced from one sample in a study of blood T cell repertoires in COVID-19. The method was immunoSEQ multiplex PCR; TCRdb's version includes in-frame clones alone and lacks a portion of them. Of roughly 340,000 clones in the sample, more than 75% were seen once. The specimen was peripheral blood. The receptors come from a woman aged 18-30 years who had recovered from COVID-19.

The rearrangement uses TRBV5-4 and TRBJ2-1; 11 bases match TRBD2. Unmatched junction bases numbered 0, after V lost 3 bases and J lost 4 bases. Looked up from germline, CDR1 is SGHNT and CDR2 is YYREEE (reference sequence). This CDR3 contains 14 residues. The CDR3 DNA sequence: TGTGCCAGCAGCTCTAGCGGGAGGTACAATGAGCAGTTCTTC. Translated: CASSSSGRYNEQFF.

V is TRBV27 and J is TRBJ2-1; 10 bases are a match to TRBD2. V lost 3 bases and J lost 0; bases outside the gene matches: 5. CDR1 and CDR2 from the germline V gene are MNHEY and SMNVEV (reference sequence). The CDR3 has 17 residues. This chain's CDR3 is CASSLASGSYSYNEQFF. The CDR3 bases are TGTGCCAGCAGTTTGGCTAGCGGGAGTTACTCCTACAATGAGCAGTTCTTC.

The J gene is TRBJ2-1, the V gene TRBV6-5; D perhaps matches TRBD1 (5 bases). Germline CDR1 is MNHEY and CDR2 is SVGAGI. The CDR3 loop spans 14 amino acids. V dropped 0 bases and J dropped 10 bases, with 13 bases sitting between them. The CDR3 nucleotides read TGTGCCAGCAGTTACTCGCGTTGGGGCGGAGAGCAGTTCTTC. Translated, it gives CASSYSRWGGEQFF.

The chain has TRBV28 and TRBJ1-1, with D uncertain. CDR3 size: 12 residues. With 7 bases removed from V and 3 bases from J, the gap between germline ends came to 9 bases. Germline V lookup: CDR1 MDHEN, CDR2 SYDVKM. In nucleotides, the CDR3 is TGTGCCAGCACGGGTAGCCACACTGAAGCTTTCTTT. Translated, it gives CASTGSHTEAFF.

This clone appeared a few times. V is TRBV19 and J is TRBJ1-3; D ambiguous. CDR3 size: 15 residues. Trimming took off 3 bases at V and 0 bases at J, with 9 bases between the two ends. In germline, CDR1 is LNHDA, CDR2 SQIVND (reference sequence). CDR3 sequence reads: CASSISVNSGNTIYF. The CDR3 DNA follows: TGTGCCAGTAGTATTTCAGTGAACTCTGGAAACACCATATATTTT. The whole variable domain, remainder taken from reference TRBV19 and TRBJ1-3, is DGGITQSPKYLFRKEGQNVTLSCEQNLNHDAMYWYRQDPGQGLRLIYYSQIVNDFQKGDIAEGYSVSREKKESFPLTVTSAQKNPTAFYLCASSISVNSGNTIYFGEGSWLTVV.

The chain uses TRBV20-1 and TRBJ1-5; a weak D match, TRBD1 (5 bases). V was shortened by 3 bases and J by 6 bases, with 12 bases between the two germline ends. Germline CDR1 DFQATT, CDR2 SNEGSKA (reference sequence). This CDR3 region has 13 residues. The DNA of the CDR3 is TGCAGTGCTAGTGCAGGGCCCGGTCAGCCCCAGCATTTT. This encodes CSASAGPGQPQHF.

This sequence joins TRBV7-2 and TRBJ1-2; D might be TRBD1 (5 bases). The CDR3 loop spans 14 amino acids. Per the germline V gene, CDR1 is SGHTA and CDR2 is FQGNSA. V was cut by 5 bases and J by 3 bases, with 13 bases left in between. CDR3 bases: TGTGCCAGCAGCGTCCGACAGTCCTACTATGGCTACACCTTC. This sequence encodes CASSVRQSYYGYTF.

This chain uses TRBV27 with TRBJ1-1; a possible D gene is TRBD1 (5 bases). Germline CDR1 and CDR2: MNHEY and SMNVEV (reference sequence). There are 15 residues in the CDR3. V was pared by 6 bases and J by 5 bases, with 19 bases between. The CDR3 nucleotides read TGTGCCAGCAGCCCCCTCCAGGTGGGGGGGACTGAAGCTTTCTTT. Its protein is CASSPLQVGGTEAFF.

The rearrangement joins TRBV7-2 to TRBJ1-2; no definite D call. Germline V CDR1 and CDR2: SGHTA, FQGNSA. The CDR3 has 14 amino acids. The V and J ends lost 3 bases and 0 bases respectively, with 8 bases between them. The CDR3 DNA reads TGTGCCAGCAGCTTCCAGGCTGCTAACTATGGCTACACCTTC. As protein: CASSFQAANYGYTF.

V and J are TRBV18 and TRBJ2-7; 7 positions match TRBD1. The ends lost 6 bases at V and 3 bases at J; junction bases unmatched: 11. The germline V gene has CDR1 KGHSH and CDR2 LQKENI. The CDR3 totals 15 residues. The CDR3 DNA sequence: TGTGCCAGCTCCCTGACAGGGCCCCTGCACTACGAGCAGTACGTC. It specifies CASSLTGPLHYEQYV.

The gene calls are TRBV7-9 and TRBJ2-2; D gene ambiguous. Germline CDR1 reads SEHNR; CDR2 reads FQNEAQ (reference sequence). Deletions cut 5 bases from V and 9 bases from J, with 10 bases between. CDR3 size: 12 residues. In DNA, the CDR3 is TGTGCCAGCAGCCCCCCAAATTGGGAGCTGTTTTTT. Encoded protein: CASSPPNWELFF.

V gene TRBV6-6 combines with J gene TRBJ1-2; TRBD1 aligns across 10 bases. The junction had 4 bases not matched to a gene; V was cut back by 2 bases and J by 7 bases. This CDR3 comprises 14 residues. CDR1 and CDR2 (germline): MNHNY, SVGAGI (reference sequence). The CDR3 coding sequence is TGTGCCAGCAGTTACGGACAGGGGGAAGGTGGCTACACCTTC. Protein product: CASSYGQGEGGYTF.

The J gene is TRBJ2-5, the V gene TRBV7-2; TRBD1 is a possible D gene (5 bases). Trimming cost V 5 bases and J 11 bases, with 15 bases left between them. Germline CDR1 reads SGHTA; CDR2 reads FQGNSA. The CDR3 totals 12 residues. The CDR3 loop is CASSTGANHQYF. Written as DNA, the CDR3 is TGTGCCAGCAGCACAGGAGCTAACCATCAGTACTTC.

This clone was recorded once. The genes are TRBV19 and TRBJ1-1, with 7 bases that match TRBD1. This CDR3 is 14 amino acids long. V was clipped by 6 bases and J by 1 base; unmatched bases: 5. Germline loops: CDR1 LNHDA, CDR2 SQIVND (reference sequence). CDR3 nucleotides: TGTGCCAGTAGGGGGACAGTATCGAACACTGAAGCTTTCTTT. Translation: CASRGTVSNTEAFF.

This rearrangement joins TRBV27 to TRBJ2-7; possibly TRBD1 for D (6 bases). V shed 10 bases and J shed 3 bases, with 13 bases lying between them. Germline V gives CDR1 MNHEY, CDR2 SMNVEV (reference sequence). The CDR3 loop spans 12 amino acids. CDR3 residues: CATGQTNYEQYV. As DNA, the CDR3 is TGTGCCACCGGACAGACGAACTACGAGCAGTACGTC.

V usage is TRBV6-5 and J usage is TRBJ2-3, with D possibly being TRBD2 (5 bases). This CDR3 region has 14 residues. V gave up 1 base and J gave up 1 base, with 6 bases separating them. CDR1 and CDR2 from the germline V gene are MNHEY and SVGAGI. CDR3 DNA: TGTGCCAGCAGTTACTTGGGAGGCACAGATACGCAGTATTTT. Its protein is CASSYLGGTDTQYF.

The count of this clone is one. J is TRBJ2-3 and V is TRBV15, with 15 nucleotides matching TRBD2. The CDR3 is made up of 17 amino acids. With V trimmed by 5 bases and J by 2 bases, 5 bases remained unmatched. The V gene's germline CDR1 is LNHNV and CDR2 YYDKDF (reference sequence). CDR3: CATSAGTSGRSTDTQYF. CDR3 sequence (DNA): TGTGCCACCAGCGCCGGGACTAGCGGGAGGTCCACAGATACGCAGTATTTT.